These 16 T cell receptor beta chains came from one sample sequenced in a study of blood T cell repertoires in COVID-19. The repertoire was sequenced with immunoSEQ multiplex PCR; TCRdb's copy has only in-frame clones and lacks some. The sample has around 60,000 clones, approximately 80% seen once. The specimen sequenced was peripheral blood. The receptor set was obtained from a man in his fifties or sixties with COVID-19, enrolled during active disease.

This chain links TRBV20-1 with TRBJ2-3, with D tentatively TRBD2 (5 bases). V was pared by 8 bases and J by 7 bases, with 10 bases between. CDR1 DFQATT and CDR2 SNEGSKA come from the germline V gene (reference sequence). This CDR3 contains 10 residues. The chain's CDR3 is CSPVGNTQYF. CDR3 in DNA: TGCAGTCCGGTCGGGAATACGCAGTATTTT.

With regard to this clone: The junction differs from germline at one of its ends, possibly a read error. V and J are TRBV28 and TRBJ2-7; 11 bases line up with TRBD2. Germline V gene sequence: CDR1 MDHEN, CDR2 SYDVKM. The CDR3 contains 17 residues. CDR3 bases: TGTGCCAGCTGTTTAGATCTAGCGGGAGGAACTGGGTACGAGCAGTACTTC. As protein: CASCLDLAGGTGYEQYF.

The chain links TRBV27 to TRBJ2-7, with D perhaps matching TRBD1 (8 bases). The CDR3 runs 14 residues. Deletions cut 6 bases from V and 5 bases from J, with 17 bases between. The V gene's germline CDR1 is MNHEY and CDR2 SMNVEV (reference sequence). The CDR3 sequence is CASSTYRGTNEQYF. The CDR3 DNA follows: TGTGCCAGCAGCACTTACAGGGGGACTAACGAGCAGTACTTC.

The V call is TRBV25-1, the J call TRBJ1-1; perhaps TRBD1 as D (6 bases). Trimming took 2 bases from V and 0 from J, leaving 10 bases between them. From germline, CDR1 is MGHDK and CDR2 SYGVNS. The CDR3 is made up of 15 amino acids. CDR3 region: CASSEGQFMNTEAFF. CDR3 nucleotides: TGTGCCAGCAGTGAAGGACAGTTCATGAACACTGAAGCTTTCTTT.

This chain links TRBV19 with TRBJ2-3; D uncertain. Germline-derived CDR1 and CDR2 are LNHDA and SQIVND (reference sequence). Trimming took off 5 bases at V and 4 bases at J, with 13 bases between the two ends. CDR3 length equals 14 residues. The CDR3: CASSDRGSADTQYF. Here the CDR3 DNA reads TGTGCCAGTAGTGATCGCGGTTCCGCAGATACGCAGTATTTT. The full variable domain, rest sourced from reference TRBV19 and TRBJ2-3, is DGGITQSPKYLFRKEGQNVTLSCEQNLNHDAMYWYRQDPGQGLRLIYYSQIVNDFQKGDIAEGYSVSREKKESFPLTVTSAQKNPTAFYLCASSDRGSADTQYFGPGTRLTVL.

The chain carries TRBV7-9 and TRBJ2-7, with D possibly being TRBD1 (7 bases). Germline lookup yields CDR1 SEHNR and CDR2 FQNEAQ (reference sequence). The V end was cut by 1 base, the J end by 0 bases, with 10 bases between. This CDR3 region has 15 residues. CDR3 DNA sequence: TGTGCCAGCAGCTTAGGGGGGGACAGCTCCTACGAGCAGTACTTC. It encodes CASSLGGDSSYEQYF.

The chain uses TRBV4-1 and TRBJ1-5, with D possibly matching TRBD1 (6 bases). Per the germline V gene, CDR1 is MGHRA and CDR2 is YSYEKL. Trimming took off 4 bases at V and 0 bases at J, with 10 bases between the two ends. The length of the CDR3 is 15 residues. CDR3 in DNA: TGCGCCAGCAGCCCGGACAGATTTAGCAATCAGCCCCAGCATTTT. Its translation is CASSPDRFSNQPQHF.

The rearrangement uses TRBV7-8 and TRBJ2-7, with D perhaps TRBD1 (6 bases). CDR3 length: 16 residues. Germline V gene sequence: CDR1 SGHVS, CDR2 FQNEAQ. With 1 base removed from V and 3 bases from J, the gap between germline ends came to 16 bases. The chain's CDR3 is CASSLDGGVTLYEQYF. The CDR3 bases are TGTGCCAGCAGCTTAGATGGGGGCGTAACCCTCTACGAGCAGTACTTC.

The CDR3 DNA is TGTGCCAGCAATCGACAGGGGGAACCCTACGAGCAGTACTTC. Its translation is CASNRQGEPYEQYF. The chain joins TRBV28 to TRBJ2-7; 9 nucleotides align to TRBD1. The CDR3 is 14 residues long. Per the germline V gene, CDR1 is MDHEN and CDR2 is SYDVKM. The junction had 6 bases not matched to a gene; V was cut back by 7 bases and J by 2 bases.

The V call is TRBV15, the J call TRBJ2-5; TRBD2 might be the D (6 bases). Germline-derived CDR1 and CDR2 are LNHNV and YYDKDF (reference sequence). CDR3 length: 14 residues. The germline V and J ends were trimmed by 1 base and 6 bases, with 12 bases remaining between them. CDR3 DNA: TGTGCCACCAGCAGAGGTGGGGAGGTAAAGACCCAGTACTTC. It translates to CATSRGGEVKTQYF.

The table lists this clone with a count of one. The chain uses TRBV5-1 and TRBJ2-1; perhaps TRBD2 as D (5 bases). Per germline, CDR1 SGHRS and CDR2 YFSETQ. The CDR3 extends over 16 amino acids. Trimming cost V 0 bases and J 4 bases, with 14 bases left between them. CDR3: CASSLAGGLLYNEQFF. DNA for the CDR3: TGCGCCAGCAGCTTGGCCGGAGGACTCTTATACAATGAGCAGTTCTTC.

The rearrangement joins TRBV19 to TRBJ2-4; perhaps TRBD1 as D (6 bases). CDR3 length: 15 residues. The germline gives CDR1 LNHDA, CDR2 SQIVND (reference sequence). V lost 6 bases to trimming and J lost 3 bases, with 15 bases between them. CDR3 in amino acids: CASRGTGFGKNIQYF. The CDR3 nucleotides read TGTGCCAGTAGGGGTACAGGGTTCGGCAAAAACATTCAGTACTTC. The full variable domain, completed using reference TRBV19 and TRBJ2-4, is DGGITQSPKYLFRKEGQNVTLSCEQNLNHDAMYWYRQDPGQGLRLIYYSQIVNDFQKGDIAEGYSVSREKKESFPLTVTSAQKNPTAFYLCASRGTGFGKNIQYFGAGTRLSVL.

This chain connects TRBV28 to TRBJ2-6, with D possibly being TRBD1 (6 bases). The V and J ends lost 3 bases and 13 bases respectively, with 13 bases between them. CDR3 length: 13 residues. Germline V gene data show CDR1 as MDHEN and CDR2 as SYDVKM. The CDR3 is CASSLTGSSVLTF. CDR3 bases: TGTGCCAGCAGTTTGACAGGTTCTTCAGTCCTGACTTTC.

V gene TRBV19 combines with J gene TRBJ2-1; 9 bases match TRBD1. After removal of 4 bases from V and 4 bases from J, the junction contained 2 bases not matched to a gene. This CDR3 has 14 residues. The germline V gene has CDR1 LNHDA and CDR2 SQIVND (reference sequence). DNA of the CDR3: TGTGCCAGTAGTACGGGACAGGGATACAATGAGCAGTTCTTC. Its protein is CASSTGQGYNEQFF.

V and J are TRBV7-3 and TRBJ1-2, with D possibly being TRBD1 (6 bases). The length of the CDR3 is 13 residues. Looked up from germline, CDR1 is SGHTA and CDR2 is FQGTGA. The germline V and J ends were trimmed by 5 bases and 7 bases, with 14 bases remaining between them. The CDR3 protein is CASSPQGGSGYTF. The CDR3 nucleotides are TGTGCCAGCAGCCCACAGGGTGGGAGTGGCTACACCTTC.

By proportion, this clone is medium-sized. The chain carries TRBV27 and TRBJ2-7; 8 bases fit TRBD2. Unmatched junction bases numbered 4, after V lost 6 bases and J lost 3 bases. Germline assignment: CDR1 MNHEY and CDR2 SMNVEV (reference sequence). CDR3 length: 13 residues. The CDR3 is CASSPTSGYEQYF. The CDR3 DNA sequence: TGTGCCAGCAGCCCTACTAGCGGCTACGAGCAGTACTTC.